The T cell receptor (beta chain) under discussion was sequenced for a study of shared clonotypes between healthy human individuals. This clone was picked up a small number of times. Its target is unknown. In the same sample, other DNA sequences code for this CDR3. V lost 2 bases and J 0 bases, leaving 14 bases between the germline ends. Germline CDR1 is MDHEN and CDR2 is SYDVKM. This CDR3 has 18 amino acids. Genomic DNA belonging to each subset was distributed in equal measure over several immunoSEQ plates. Authors' methods: For the immunoSEQ data, sequences were junction-only without quality scores, so filtering differed. Method: immunoSEQ multiplex PCR; TCRdb's copy keeps in-frame clones and lacks some. That table is the source of V, J and clone size, and D and trimming were worked out from the DNA. The table has approximately 440,000 clones, roughly four fifths seen once; the top ten hold 12%. Study-level points and caveats: An expected dependence of interdonor clonotype sharing on sequencing depth was noted.

This clonotype was obtained from a woman aged 40 to 50 in good health. Some clones in this sample may be carry-over from other donors' samples. The source material was PBMCs. The chain is built from TRBV28 and TRBJ2-6, with D possibly matching TRBD2 (6 bases). In DNA form, the CDR3 reads TGTGCCAGCAGTTTAGTCGGGGGAAAGGGCTCTGGGGCCAACGTCCTGACTTTC. This codes for CASSLVGGKGSGANVLTF.